These 2 T cell receptor beta chains originate from one sample sequenced in a study of early T cells in non-severe SARS-CoV-2 infection. TCRdb re-derived calls from the 5' RACE reads in MiXCR, one entry per CDR3 protein. The sample holds more than 85,000 distinct CDR3 sequences; roughly 12% are singletons and the top ten take around 4%. Sequencing used whole blood, obtained at baseline. All receptors come from an adult who was a healthcare worker with PCR-confirmed SARS-CoV-2 infection or an uninfected control (not recorded which).

The CDR3 DNA follows: TGTGCCAGCAGTTTATGGCGGGGCGGATTCTCTAGCACAGATACGCAGTATTTT. Encoded protein: CASSLWRGGFSSTDTQYF. The chain recombines TRBV12-3 or TRBV12-4 with TRBJ2-3; D may be TRBD2 (6 bases). The CDR3 runs 18 residues. V lost 2 bases to trimming and J lost 0 bases, with 18 bases between them.

The chain uses TRBV12-3 or TRBV12-4 and TRBJ1-1, with D uncertain. V lost 6 bases, J lost 0 bases, and 17 bases lay in between. The CDR3 sequence is 16 residues long. The CDR3 here is CASSPLAGDMNTEAFF. The CDR3 coding sequence is TGTGCCAGCAGCCCCCTCGCAGGAGACATGAACACTGAAGCTTTCTTT.